Shown below are 9 T cell receptor beta chains from a single sample sequenced in a study of T cells in Graves' hyperthyroidism and ophthalmopathy. Amplified regions were TCR beta CDR3 sequences from RNA transcripts. Researchers ran a first-round RT-PCR on the TCR CDR3 using the HTBI primer set. TCRdb analysed the multiplex PCR reads with MiXCR anew, one entry per CDR3 protein. The table includes around 190,000 distinct CDR3 sequences, around a sixth detected once. The sequenced material came from blood. These receptors all stem from a woman in her forties or fifties with Graves' hyperthyroidism.

This clonotype has only a few counts. V usage is TRBV12-3 or TRBV12-4 and J usage is TRBJ2-3, with 7 bases aligning to TRBD2. The J segment lost 1 base and the V segment lost 3 bases, leaving 7 bases of the junction unmatched. The CDR3 is 16 amino acids. CDR3 sequence: CASSFKAGERTDTQYF. The CDR3, as DNA: TGTGCCAGCAGTTTTAAGGCGGGAGAACGCACAGATACGCAGTATTTT.

This clonotype was detected only a few times. The J gene is TRBJ2-3, the V gene TRBV20-1; possibly TRBD1 for D (5 bases). CDR1 DFQATT and CDR2 SNEGSKA come from the germline V gene (reference sequence). The CDR3 is 16 residues long. Trimming cost V 3 bases and J 0 bases, with 16 bases left between them. The CDR3 here is CSASLGQISSTDTQYF. CDR3 nucleotide sequence: TGCAGTGCTAGCCTTGGACAAATTTCTAGCACAGATACGCAGTATTTT.

At least ten counts were recorded for this clonotype. The chain employs TRBV11-2 and TRBJ2-3; 7 nucleotides agree with TRBD2. V trimming: 4 bases; J trimming: 5 bases; junction bases outside the gene matches: 6. Looked up from germline, CDR1 is SGHAT and CDR2 is FQNNGV. The length of the CDR3 is 14 residues. The CDR3 reads CASSYAWGGDTQYF. DNA for the CDR3: TGTGCCAGCAGCTACGCCTGGGGGGGAGATACGCAGTATTTT.

This clonotype was detected only a few times. The rearrangement links TRBV2 to TRBJ1-3; 7 nucleotides match TRBD1. Per the germline V gene, CDR1 is SNHLY and CDR2 is FYNNEI. The J segment lost 16 bases and the V segment lost 5 bases, leaving 11 bases of the junction unmatched. There are 12 residues in the CDR3. This chain's CDR3 is CASSLQGGPGYF. In DNA, the CDR3 is TGTGCCAGCAGTCTCCAGGGGGGACCTGGCTATTTT.

This clonotype was picked up many times. This chain links TRBV11-2 with TRBJ2-3; 9 nucleotides agree with TRBD2. Germline CDR1 reads SGHAT; CDR2 reads FQNNGV. This CDR3 is built from 15 residues. J was trimmed by 6 bases and V by 4 bases; bases with no gene match: 8. The CDR3 sequence is CASSSGLASFDTQYF. CDR3 in DNA: TGTGCCAGCAGCTCGGGACTAGCCTCGTTTGATACGCAGTATTTT.

The gene calls are TRBV28 and TRBJ2-6; the D call may be TRBD1 or TRBD2 (5 bases each). Germline assignment: CDR1 MDHEN and CDR2 SYDVKM. This CDR3 has 17 amino acids. Between the trimmed V and J ends, which lost 6 bases and 0 bases, there was a span of 15 bases. The CDR3 bases are TGTGCCAGCAGGCCCTACAGTGGGGGCTCTGGGGCCAACGTCCTGACTTTC. It encodes CASRPYSGGSGANVLTF.

Many counts were recorded for this clonotype. The chain joins TRBV12-3 or TRBV12-4 to TRBJ2-1; TRBD2 agrees at 7 bases. The CDR3 extends over 14 amino acids. V was pared by 5 bases and J by 5 bases, with 6 bases of the junction left unmatched. The CDR3 sequence is CASSRGRANNEQFF. DNA of the CDR3: TGTGCCAGCAGTCGGGGGAGGGCCAACAATGAGCAGTTCTTC.

This clonotype was seen a handful of times. V usage is TRBV24-1 and J usage is TRBJ2-1; D may be TRBD1 or TRBD2 (5 bases each). The germline V gene encodes CDR1 KGHDR and CDR2 SFDVKD. V was clipped by 7 bases and J by 8 bases, with 8 bases between them. The CDR3 is made up of 11 amino acids. The CDR3 DNA reads as TGTGCCACCAGGGGGGTATATGAGCAGTTCTTC. Translated, it gives CATRGVYEQFF.

This sequence joins TRBV11-2 and TRBJ1-3, with a weak D call TRBD1 (5 bases). The V and J ends lost 5 bases and 0 bases respectively, with 11 bases between them. The CDR3 is 15 amino acids. Germline CDR1 SGHAT, CDR2 FQNNGV. The CDR3 here is CASSEGRSSGNTIYF. CDR3 sequence (DNA): TGTGCCAGCAGCGAGGGGAGATCCTCTGGAAACACCATATATTTT.